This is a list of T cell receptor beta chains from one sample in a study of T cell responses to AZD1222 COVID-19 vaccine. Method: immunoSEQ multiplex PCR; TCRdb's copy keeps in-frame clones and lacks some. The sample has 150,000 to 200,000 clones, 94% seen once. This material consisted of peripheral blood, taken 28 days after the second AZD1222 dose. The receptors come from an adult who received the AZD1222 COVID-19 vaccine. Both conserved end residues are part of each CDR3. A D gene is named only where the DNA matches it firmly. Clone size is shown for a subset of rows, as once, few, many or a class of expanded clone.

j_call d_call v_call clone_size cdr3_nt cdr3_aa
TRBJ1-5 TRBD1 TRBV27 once TGTGCCAGCAGTTGGTCCGGGACAGGGGGCAATCCCCAGCATTTT CASSWSGTGGNPQHF
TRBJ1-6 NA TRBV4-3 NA TGCGCCAGCAGCCAAAAATTAGGCCGGGTAGATTCACCCCTCCACTTT CASSQKLGRVDSPLHF
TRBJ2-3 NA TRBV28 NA TGTGCCAGCAGTTTAGGAGGTAGCACAGATACGCAGTATTTT CASSLGGSTDTQYF
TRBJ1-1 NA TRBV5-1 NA TGCGCCAGCAGACTAATAATACAGGGAGGAGACACTGAAGCTTTCTTT CASRLIIQGGDTEAFF
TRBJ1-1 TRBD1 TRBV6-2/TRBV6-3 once TGTGCCAGCAGTTACTCCTCGACAGGGAGGGTTTCGAACACTGAAGCTTTCTTT CASSYSSTGRVSNTEAFF
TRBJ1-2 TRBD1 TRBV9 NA TGTGCCAGCAGCGTAGACCTTTTTCCGGGACAGGGGTCCTGGGGCTACACCTTC CASSVDLFPGQGSWGYTF
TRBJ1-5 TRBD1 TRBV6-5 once TGTGCCAGCAGACCATCTACAGGGGTTTTTCAGCCCCAGCATTTT CASRPSTGVFQPQHF
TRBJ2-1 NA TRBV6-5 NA TGTGCCAGCAGTTTCGCGGGCGTGGACTATGAGCAGTTCTTC CASSFAGVDYEQFF
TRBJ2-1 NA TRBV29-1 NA TGCAGCGTTGGTCCAGGGAGCTCCTACAATGAGCAGTTCTTC CSVGPGSSYNEQFF
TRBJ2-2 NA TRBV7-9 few TGTGCCAGCAGCTTCACCCCGAACACCGGGGAGCTGTTTTTT CASSFTPNTGELFF
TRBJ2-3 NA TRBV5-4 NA TGTGCCAGCAGCCAAACAACAGATACGCAGTATTTT CASSQTTDTQYF
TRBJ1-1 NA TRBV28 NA TGTGCCAGCATTCAGGATTCGAACACTGAAGCTTTCTTT CASIQDSNTEAFF
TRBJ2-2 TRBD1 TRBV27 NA TGTGCCAGCAGTTTAGGACAGGCAGCCGGGGAGCTGTTTTTT CASSLGQAAGELFF
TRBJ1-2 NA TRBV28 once TGTGCCAGCAGTTTGAGGGACTATGGCTACACCTTC CASSLRDYGYTF
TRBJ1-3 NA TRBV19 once TGTGCCAGTAGTATAGTCGGCCGCCTGAGCTCTGGAAACACCATATATTTT CASSIVGRLSSGNTIYF
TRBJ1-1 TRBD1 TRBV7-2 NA TGTGCCAGCAGCTTCACAGGGGGAACTGAAGCTTTCTTT CASSFTGGTEAFF
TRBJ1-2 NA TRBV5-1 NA TGCGCCAGCAGCTTGGGCGGTCTCTATGGCTACACCTTC CASSLGGLYGYTF
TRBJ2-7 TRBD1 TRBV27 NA TGTGCCAGCAGTTTAGGGACAGGGGGGGGCGAGCAGTACTTC CASSLGTGGGEQYF
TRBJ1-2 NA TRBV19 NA TGTGCCAGTAGTATATTTTCCAGGGGCAGTGGCTACACCTTC CASSIFSRGSGYTF
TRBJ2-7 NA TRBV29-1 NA TGCAGCGTTTTCGGACAGTCCCCAACCTACGAGCAGTACTTC CSVFGQSPTYEQYF
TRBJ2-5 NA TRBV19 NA TGTGCCAGTAGTCCCCAGGGCGGGATGGAGACCCAGTACTTC CASSPQGGMETQYF
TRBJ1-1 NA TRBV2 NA TGTGCCAGCAGTGATGGCCCTGGGGGCACTGAAGCTTTCTTT CASSDGPGGTEAFF
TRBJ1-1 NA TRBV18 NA TGTGCCAGCTCACCTACAGGCTCGAACACTGAAGCTTTCTTT CASSPTGSNTEAFF
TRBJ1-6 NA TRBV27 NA TGTGCCAGCAGTTTACGGCCCGGGGCAAGGGATTCACCCCTCCACTTT CASSLRPGARDSPLHF
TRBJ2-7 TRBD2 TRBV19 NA TGTGCCAGTAGTCCCCGAGCGGGAGAATACTACGAGCAGTACTTC CASSPRAGEYYEQYF
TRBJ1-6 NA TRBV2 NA TGTGCCAGCAGTGAAGACGGCAGGGGAGCCTATAATTCACCCCTCCACTTT CASSEDGRGAYNSPLHF
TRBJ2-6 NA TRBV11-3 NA TGTGCCAGCAGCTTACCCCTCGGGCCTGGGGCCAACGTCCTGACTTTC CASSLPLGPGANVLTF
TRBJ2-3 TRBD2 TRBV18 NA TGTGCCAGCTCATTACTCGGACTAGCGGGATCCACAGATACGCAGTATTTT CASSLLGLAGSTDTQYF
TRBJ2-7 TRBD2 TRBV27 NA TGTGCCAGCAGGGGCCACCTTGGTAGCGGGAGGGCCGGTCACGAGCAGTACTTC CASRGHLGSGRAGHEQYF
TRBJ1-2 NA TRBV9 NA TGTGCCAGCAGCGTAGAGGGTAACTATGGCTACACCTTC CASSVEGNYGYTF
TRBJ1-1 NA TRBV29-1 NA TGCAGCGTTGGGCCAACCGGGGCCACTGAAGCTTTCTTT CSVGPTGATEAFF
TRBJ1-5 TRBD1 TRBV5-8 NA TGTGCCGGTACAGGGGAAAGGAGCAATCAGCCCCAGCATTTT CAGTGERSNQPQHF
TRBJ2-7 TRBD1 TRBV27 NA TGTGCCAGCAGTTTAAAGGGCAGGGGGCTTTACGAGCAGTACTTC CASSLKGRGLYEQYF
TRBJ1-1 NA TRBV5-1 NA TGCGCCAGCAGCTTAGGGGTCGGCACTGAAGCTTTCTTT CASSLGVGTEAFF
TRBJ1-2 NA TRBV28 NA TGTGCCAGCAGTTCCCCCCGAGGTCGTAACTATGGCTACACCTTC CASSSPRGRNYGYTF